These T cell receptor beta chains were read from a single sample in a study of beta chain features in type 1 diabetes. Produced via immunoSEQ multiplex PCR; TCRdb's table is partial and in-frame only. This table has approximately 170,000 clones, around 7.8% appearing once. Sequenced material: central memory CD4+ T cells from blood. The receptors were sampled from a woman in her forties with type 1 diabetes. Each CDR3 is given without its conserved first and last residue. A D gene is named only where the DNA matches it firmly.

CDR3 protein	J gene	V gene	D gene
ASSLQAKETQY	TRBJ2-5	TRBV7-3	-
ASSGGLGGPYNEQF	TRBJ2-1	TRBV7-2	-
ASSPYHRGGAFQPQH	TRBJ1-5	TRBV18	-
ASSYQHSSYEQY	TRBJ2-7	TRBV6-5	-
ASSLPGQKFGYT	TRBJ1-2	TRBV28	TRBD1
ASSSPGTYNEQF	TRBJ2-1	TRBV10-3	-
ASSPPGGRAKNIQY	TRBJ2-4	TRBV7-2	TRBD2
ASKTRQGAKGEAF	TRBJ1-1	TRBV27	TRBD1
ASSMQGGETQY	TRBJ2-5	TRBV5-4	TRBD2
SARGGYEQY	TRBJ2-7	TRBV20-1	-
ASSLDGTEIKETQY	TRBJ2-5	TRBV5-8	TRBD1
ASSPRGTGTDTQY	TRBJ2-3	TRBV9	TRBD1
ASSSLGQVIDPSPLH	TRBJ1-6	TRBV28	TRBD1
SAGQGRDTEAF	TRBJ1-1	TRBV29-1	TRBD1
ASEDRGANSPLH	TRBJ1-6	TRBV19	TRBD1
ASKSLQGQGAFGEKLF	TRBJ1-4	TRBV5-1	TRBD1
ASSQDEYGAGTEAF	TRBJ1-1	TRBV4-1	-
ASSGGTSGLKDNEQF	TRBJ2-1	TRBV5-4	TRBD2
ASSITSGSTNEKLF	TRBJ1-4	TRBV28	-
ASSEAGGGSNYGYT	TRBJ1-2	TRBV2	-
AISDSGYGYT	TRBJ1-2	TRBV10-3	-
ASSLDADSRNTIY	TRBJ1-3	TRBV5-6	-
ASNVEAEAF	TRBJ1-1	TRBV28	-
SAERDSRGY	TRBJ2-5	TRBV20-1	-
ASSQDTTGANVLT	TRBJ2-6	TRBV4-3	-
ASSFGGNGNTIY	TRBJ1-3	TRBV27	-
ASGSGDSPLH	TRBJ1-6	TRBV2	-
ASSSTGTPARETQY	TRBJ2-5	TRBV5-1	-
ASSQGAGVADTQY	TRBJ2-3	TRBV4-2	TRBD2
AIGRLARNEQF	TRBJ2-1	TRBV10-3	TRBD2
ASSNEQGGDTQY	TRBJ2-3	TRBV6-4	-
ASSFGDRGPTEAF	TRBJ1-1	TRBV5-1	TRBD1
ASSRQGGEQF	TRBJ2-1	TRBV11-3	TRBD1
SVASGRSREQY	TRBJ2-7	TRBV29-1	TRBD2
ASSALQGEQPQH	TRBJ1-5	TRBV2	TRBD1
ASSAGDQPQH	TRBJ1-5	TRBV18	-
ASGIGSVTGELF	TRBJ2-2	TRBV11-2	-
ATLSHRNTEAF	TRBJ1-1	TRBV7-2	-
ASSSGLAGGNEQF	TRBJ2-1	TRBV9	TRBD2
ASTSMTGAQEQF	TRBJ2-1	TRBV7-9	TRBD1
ASRNSGSLGELF	TRBJ2-2	TRBV9	TRBD2
ASSLAGGPGEQF	TRBJ2-1	TRBV11-3	TRBD2
ASSPGTSGPRVGDTQY	TRBJ2-3	TRBV5-6	TRBD2
SVSASRDYGYT	TRBJ1-2	TRBV29-1	-
SVSDRSGSYGYT	TRBJ1-2	TRBV29-1	-
ASSPGGTGGHYEQY	TRBJ2-7	TRBV5-4	TRBD2
ASSGAATGAYEQY	TRBJ2-7	TRBV18	-